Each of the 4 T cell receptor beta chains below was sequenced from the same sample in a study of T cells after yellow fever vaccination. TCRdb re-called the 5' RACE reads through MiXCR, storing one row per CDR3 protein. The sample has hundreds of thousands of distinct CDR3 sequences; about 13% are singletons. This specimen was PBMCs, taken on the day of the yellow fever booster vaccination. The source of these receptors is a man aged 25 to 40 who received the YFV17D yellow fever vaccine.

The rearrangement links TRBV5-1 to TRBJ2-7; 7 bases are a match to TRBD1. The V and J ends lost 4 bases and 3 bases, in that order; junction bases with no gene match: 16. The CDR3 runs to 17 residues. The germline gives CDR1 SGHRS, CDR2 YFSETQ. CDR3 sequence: CASSGGITGTALYEQYF. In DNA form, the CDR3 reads TGCGCCAGCAGCGGAGGAATAACCGGGACAGCCCTCTACGAGCAGTACTTC.

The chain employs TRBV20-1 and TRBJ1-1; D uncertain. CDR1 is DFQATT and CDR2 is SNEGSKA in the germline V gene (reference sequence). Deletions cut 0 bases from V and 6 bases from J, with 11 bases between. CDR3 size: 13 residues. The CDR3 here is CSARDLLGSEAFF. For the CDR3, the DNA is TGCAGTGCTAGAGATCTGCTGGGCTCTGAAGCTTTCTTT.

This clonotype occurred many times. Written as DNA, the CDR3 is TGTGCCATATCAGGGGCGGCGGATTCACCCCTCCACTTT. This translates into CAISGAADSPLHF. This chain connects TRBV10-3 to TRBJ1-6, with D perhaps matching TRBD1 (6 bases). Trimming removed 9 bases from V and 8 bases from J, with 14 bases in between. Germline CDR1 ENHRY, CDR2 SYGVKD. The CDR3 is 13 amino acids.

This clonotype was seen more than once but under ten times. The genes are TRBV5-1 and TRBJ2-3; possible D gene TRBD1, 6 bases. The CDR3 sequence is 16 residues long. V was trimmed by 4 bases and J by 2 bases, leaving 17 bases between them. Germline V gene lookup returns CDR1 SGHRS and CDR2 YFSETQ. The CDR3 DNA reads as TGCGCCAGCAGCACCTACGGGACAAAATCCACAGATACGCAGTATTTT. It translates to CASSTYGTKSTDTQYF.